This entry concerns a single TCR beta chain. Its antigen remains unknown. A 1 in 200,000 to 1 in 1 million T cell depth was the sequencing target. Sequenced by immunoSEQ multiplex PCR; TCRdb stores in-frame clones only, minus some. This sample has around 140,000 clones, with around 76% found just once. The CDR3 is made up of 18 amino acids. Between the trimmed V and J ends, which lost 5 bases and 3 bases, there was a span of 23 bases. Germline V CDR1 and CDR2: SGHAT, FQNNGV. These data are taken from a study of cytotoxic CD8 clonotypes in ibrutinib-treated CLL. Points from the study as a whole: Clonality was higher at baseline than in age-matched healthy donors and tracked circulating CD8+ T-cell counts. Public clonotypes showed up rarely, and on treatment they shrank or held steady.

This rearrangement joins TRBV11-2 to TRBJ2-4; D is perhaps TRBD2 (6 bases). The specimen comprised PBMCs, sampled after 24 months of ibrutinib treatment. The sequence derives from a human donor with chronic lymphocytic leukemia. The CDR3 loop is CASSPPGVGVGGKNIQYF. CDR3 nucleotide sequence: TGTGCCAGCAGCCCCCCGGGGGTGGGAGTGGGGGGCAAAAACATTCAGTACTTC.